The source of this TCR beta chain is a study of response to subunit inactivated influenza vaccine. From germline, CDR1 is DFQATT and CDR2 SNEGSKA (reference sequence). J gave up 6 bases and V 5 bases, and 4 bases lay outside the gene matches. The CDR3 loop spans 13 amino acids. This clonotype was picked up a small number of times. Antigen unknown. TCRdb passed the RT-PCR reads through MiXCR, listing each CDR3 protein once. The data contain around 530,000 distinct CDR3 sequences, about 10% of them seen just once; the ten biggest clones take up 10% to 13%. Whole-study findings and limits: Authors suggested seasonal influenza vaccinations each recruit few new T cells.

Sequencing used PBMCs from blood, obtained on the day of vaccination. The receptor comes from a man aged 50 or older who received an inactivated influenza vaccine. The chain uses TRBV20-1 and TRBJ2-1; 10 nucleotides match TRBD1. The chain's CDR3 is CSAFRTGGNEQFF. CDR3 in DNA: TGCAGTGCTTTTCGGACAGGGGGCAATGAGCAGTTCTTC.